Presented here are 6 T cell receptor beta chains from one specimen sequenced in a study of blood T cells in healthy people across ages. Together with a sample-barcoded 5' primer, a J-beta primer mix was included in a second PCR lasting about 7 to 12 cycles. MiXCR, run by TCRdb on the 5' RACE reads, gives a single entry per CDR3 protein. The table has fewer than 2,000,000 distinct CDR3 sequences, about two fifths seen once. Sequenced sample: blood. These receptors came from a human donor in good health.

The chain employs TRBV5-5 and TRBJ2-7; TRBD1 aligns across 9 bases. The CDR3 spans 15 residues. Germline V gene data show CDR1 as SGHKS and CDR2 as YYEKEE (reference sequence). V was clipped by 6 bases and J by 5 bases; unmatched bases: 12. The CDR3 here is CASTLTGQGDHEQYF. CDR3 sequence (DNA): TGTGCCAGCACACTAACGGGACAGGGAGACCACGAGCAGTACTTC.

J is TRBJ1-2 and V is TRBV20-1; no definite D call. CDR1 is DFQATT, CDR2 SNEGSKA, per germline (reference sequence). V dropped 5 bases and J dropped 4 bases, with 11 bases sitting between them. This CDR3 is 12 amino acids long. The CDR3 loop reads CSAGEGRYGYTF. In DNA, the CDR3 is TGCAGTGCTGGGGAGGGTCGCTATGGCTACACCTTC.

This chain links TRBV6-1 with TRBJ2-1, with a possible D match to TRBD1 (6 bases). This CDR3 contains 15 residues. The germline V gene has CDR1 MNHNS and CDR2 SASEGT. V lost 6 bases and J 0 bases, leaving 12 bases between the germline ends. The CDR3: CASRDGQISYNEQFF. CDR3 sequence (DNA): TGTGCCAGCAGAGATGGACAGATCTCCTACAATGAGCAGTTCTTC.

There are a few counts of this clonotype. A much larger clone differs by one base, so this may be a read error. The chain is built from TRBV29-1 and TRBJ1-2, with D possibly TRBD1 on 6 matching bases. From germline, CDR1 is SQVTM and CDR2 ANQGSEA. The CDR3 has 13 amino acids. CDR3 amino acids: CSVEDGQSYGNTF. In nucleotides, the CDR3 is TGCAGCGTTGAAGATGGACAGTCCTATGGCAACACCTTC.

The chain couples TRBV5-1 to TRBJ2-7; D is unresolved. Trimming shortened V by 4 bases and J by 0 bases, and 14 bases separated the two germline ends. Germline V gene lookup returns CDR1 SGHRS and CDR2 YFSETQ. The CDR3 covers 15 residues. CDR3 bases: TGCGCCAGCAGCCCCGTTTCCGTGAGCTCCTACGAGCAGTACTTC. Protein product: CASSPVSVSSYEQYF.

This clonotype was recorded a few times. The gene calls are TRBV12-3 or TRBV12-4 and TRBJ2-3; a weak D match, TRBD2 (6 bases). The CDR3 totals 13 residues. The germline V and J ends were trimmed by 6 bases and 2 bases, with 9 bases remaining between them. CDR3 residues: CASRRGPTDTQYF. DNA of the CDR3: TGTGCCAGCAGGCGGGGACCCACAGATACGCAGTATTTT.